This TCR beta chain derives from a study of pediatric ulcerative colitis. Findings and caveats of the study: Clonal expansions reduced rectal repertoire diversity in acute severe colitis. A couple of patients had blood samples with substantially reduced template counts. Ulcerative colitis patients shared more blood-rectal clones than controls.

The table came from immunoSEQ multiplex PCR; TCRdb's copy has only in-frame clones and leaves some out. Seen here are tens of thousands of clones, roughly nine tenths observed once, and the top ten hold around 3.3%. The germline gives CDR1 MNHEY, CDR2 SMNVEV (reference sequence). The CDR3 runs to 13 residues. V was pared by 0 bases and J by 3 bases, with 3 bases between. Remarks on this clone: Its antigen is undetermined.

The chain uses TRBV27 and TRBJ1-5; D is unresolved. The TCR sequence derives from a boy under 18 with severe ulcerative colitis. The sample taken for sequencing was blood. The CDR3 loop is CASSLSINQPQHF. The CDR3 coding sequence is TGTGCCAGCAGTTTATCGATCAATCAGCCCCAGCATTTT.